The T cell receptor (beta chain) under discussion was sequenced for a study of CD8+CD57+ T cells in acquired aplastic anemia. For the study at large: CD4+ and CD8+ cells, once sorted, gave DNA averaging about 3.4 ug.

Study outcomes and limitations: Between the patient and control groups, CD8+ Simpson's diversity did not differ significantly. Comparison of patients with controls identified some 29 shared CD8+ CDR3 sequences.

Flow cytometry had shown expanded CD8+CD57+ cells in the patients chosen for sequencing. Details on this clonotype: Antigen unknown.

Genomic DNA served as template for TCR beta VDJ and CDR3 profiling. TCRdb ran MiXCR on the reads and lists one entry per CDR3 protein. The repertoire has some 200,000 distinct CDR3 sequences, around 48% of them found once; the top ten carry under 2%. The receptor was isolated from a human donor with aplastic anemia. The sample consisted of sorted CD4+, CD8+, or CD8+CD57+ T cells (not recorded which) from PBMCs.

CDR3 region: CAWAPGLAGQETQYF. The CDR3 DNA reads as TGTGCCTGGGCACCGGGACTAGCGGGACAAGAGACCCAGTACTTC. This rearrangement joins TRBV30 to TRBJ2-5; 13 bases line up with TRBD2. Trimming at V came to 5 bases and at J to 2 bases, leaving 5 bases not matched to a gene. CDR1 GTSNPN and CDR2 SVGIG come from the germline V gene (reference sequence). This CDR3 is built from 15 residues.